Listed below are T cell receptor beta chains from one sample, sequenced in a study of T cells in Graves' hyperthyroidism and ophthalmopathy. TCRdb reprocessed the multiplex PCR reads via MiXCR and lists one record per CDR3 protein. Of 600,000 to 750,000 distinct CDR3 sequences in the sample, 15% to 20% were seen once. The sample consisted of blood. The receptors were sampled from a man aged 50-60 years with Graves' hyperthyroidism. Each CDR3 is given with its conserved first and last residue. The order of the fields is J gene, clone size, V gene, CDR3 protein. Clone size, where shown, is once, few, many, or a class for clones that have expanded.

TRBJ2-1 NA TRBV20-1 CSARVGGASSYNEQFF
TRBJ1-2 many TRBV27 CASSLSRAIGYTF
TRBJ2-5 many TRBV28 CASSPLRGWETQYF
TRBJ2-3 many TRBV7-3 CASSRGDKTDTQYF
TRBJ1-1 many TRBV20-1 CSANQLGQGGTEAFF
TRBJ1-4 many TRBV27 CASSLSAFAAATNEKLFF
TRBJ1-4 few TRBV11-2 CASSPGDRVLVGEKLFF
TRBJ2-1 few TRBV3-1 CASSQVASGRAHEQFF
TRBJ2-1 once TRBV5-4 CASSLDLTSAHLGEQFF
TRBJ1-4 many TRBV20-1 CSARDLWATNEKLFF
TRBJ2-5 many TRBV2 CASSEGGGGHSPQYF
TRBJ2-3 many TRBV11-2 CASLSGISTDTQYF
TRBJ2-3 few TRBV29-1 CSVPFQGRGTDTQYF
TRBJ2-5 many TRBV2 CASSEVMGVGRETQYF
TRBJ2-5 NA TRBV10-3 CAISESYPPAGGPGSETQYF
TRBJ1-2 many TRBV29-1 CSVDGPPSISRVEAGYTF
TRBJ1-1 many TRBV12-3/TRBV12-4 CASTLGPGGKFTEAFF
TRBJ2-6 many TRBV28 CASNKGRSSGANVLTF
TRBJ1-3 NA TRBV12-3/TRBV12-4 CASRSNSGNTIYF
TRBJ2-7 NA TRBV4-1 CASSQGGLALSYEQYF
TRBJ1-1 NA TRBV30 CAWRFFTEAFF
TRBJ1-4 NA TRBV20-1 CSAIQSEKLFF
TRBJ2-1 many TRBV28 CASSLTVSSYNEQFF
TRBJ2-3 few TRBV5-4 CASSPVMKRASTDTQYF
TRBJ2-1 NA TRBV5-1 CASSLERHNEQFF
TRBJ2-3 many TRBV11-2 CASRLGGRGDTQYF
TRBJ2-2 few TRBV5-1 CASSLERAQGTGELFF
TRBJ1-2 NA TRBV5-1 CATSVGVRGYGYTF
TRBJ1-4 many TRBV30 CAWIGPSANEKLFF
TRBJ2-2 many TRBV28 CASSEIPSGNTGELFF
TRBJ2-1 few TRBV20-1 CSARETSGGYYNEQFF
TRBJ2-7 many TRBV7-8 CASSSRTSGSYEQYF
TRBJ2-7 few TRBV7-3 CASSLQGTSYYEQYF
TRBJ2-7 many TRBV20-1 CSALTIENYEQYF
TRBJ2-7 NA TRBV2 CASSEAEGGSGRYDNSEQYF
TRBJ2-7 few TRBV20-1 CSARGLTSGSHEQYF
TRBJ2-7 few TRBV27 CASSLFPRYEQYF
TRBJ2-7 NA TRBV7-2 CASTQTGATYEQYF
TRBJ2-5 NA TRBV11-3 CASTPARFERGGETQYF
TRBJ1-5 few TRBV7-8 CASSRDGQASNQPQHF
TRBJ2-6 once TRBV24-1 CATSDLRGGPGANVLTF
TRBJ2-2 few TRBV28 CASTSTPPGPGELFF
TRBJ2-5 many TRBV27 CASSLGLAWGAQYF
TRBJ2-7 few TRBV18 CASSPPLGTGSYEQYF
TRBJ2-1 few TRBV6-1 CASSSGTSVRREQFF
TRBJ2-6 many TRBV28 CASRHKAEQTYSGANVLTF